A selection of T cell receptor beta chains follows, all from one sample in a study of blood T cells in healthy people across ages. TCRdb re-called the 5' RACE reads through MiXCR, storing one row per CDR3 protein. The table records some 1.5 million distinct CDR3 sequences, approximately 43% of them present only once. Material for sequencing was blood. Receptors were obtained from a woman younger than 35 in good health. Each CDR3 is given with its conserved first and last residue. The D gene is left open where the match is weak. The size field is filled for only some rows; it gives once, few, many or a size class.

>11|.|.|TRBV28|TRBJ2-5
CASGNSGEQYF
TGTGCCAGCGGCAATTCGGGTGAGCAGTACTTC
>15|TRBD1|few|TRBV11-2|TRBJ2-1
CASSDRALSYNEQFF
TGTGCCAGCAGCGACAGGGCGCTCTCCTACAATGAGCAGTTCTTC
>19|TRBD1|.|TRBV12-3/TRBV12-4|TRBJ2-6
CASSSATGYLSSGANVLTF
TGTGCCAGCAGTTCCGCGACAGGGTATCTATCTTCTGGGGCCAACGTCCTGACTTTC
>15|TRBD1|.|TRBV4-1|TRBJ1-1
CASSQQTGLNTEAFF
TGCGCCAGCAGCCAACAGACAGGGCTGAACACTGAAGCTTTCTTT
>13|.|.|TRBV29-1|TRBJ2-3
CSAGTSKVSAQYF
TGCAGCGCCGGGACATCCAAAGTGAGCGCGCAGTATTTT
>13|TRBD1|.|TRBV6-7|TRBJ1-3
CANPNRGGDTIYF
TGTGCCAACCCCAACAGGGGAGGAGACACCATATATTTT
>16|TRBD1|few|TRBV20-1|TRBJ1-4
CSAPLAGQGAREKLFF
TGCAGTGCGCCGCTGGCGGGGCAGGGGGCCCGGGAAAAACTGTTTTTT
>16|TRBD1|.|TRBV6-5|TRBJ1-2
CASLGQGLGFNYGYTF
TGTGCCAGCCTTGGACAGGGATTAGGGTTTAACTATGGCTACACCTTC
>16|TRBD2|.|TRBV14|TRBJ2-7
CANSQTSGVFGYEQYF
TGTGCCAACAGCCAGACTAGCGGCGTCTTTGGTTACGAGCAGTACTTC
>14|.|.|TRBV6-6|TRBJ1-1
CATHPNGAETEAFF
TGTGCCACCCATCCAAACGGGGCAGAGACTGAAGCTTTCTTT
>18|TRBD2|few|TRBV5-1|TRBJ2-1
CASSLGGNRLLLDNEQFF
TGCGCCAGCAGCCTGGGAGGGAACCGGCTCCTATTAGACAATGAGCAGTTCTTC
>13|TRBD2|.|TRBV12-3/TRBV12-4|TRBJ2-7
CASSGLAGSEQYF
TGTGCCAGCAGTGGACTAGCGGGGAGCGAGCAGTACTTC
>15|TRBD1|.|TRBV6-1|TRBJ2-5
CASRNRGRGQETQYF
TGTGCCAGCAGAAACAGGGGGCGCGGGCAAGAGACCCAGTACTTC
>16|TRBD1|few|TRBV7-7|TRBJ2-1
CASSPRQGVRYNEQFF
TGTGCTAGCAGCCCCAGACAGGGGGTCAGGTACAATGAGCAGTTCTTC
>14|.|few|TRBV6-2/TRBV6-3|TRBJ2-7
CASSYPPAVYEQYF
TGTGCCAGCAGTTATCCGCCAGCGGTGTACGAGCAGTACTTC
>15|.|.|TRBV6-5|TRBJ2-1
CASSYHTSSYNEQFF
TGTGCCAGCAGTTATCACACGAGCTCCTACAATGAGCAGTTCTTC
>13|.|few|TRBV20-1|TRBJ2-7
CSAENFGTYEQYF
TGCAGTGCTGAGAATTTTGGGACCTACGAGCAGTACTTC
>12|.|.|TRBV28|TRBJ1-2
CASSIRASESTF
TGTGCCAGCAGCATCAGGGCCTCGGAAAGCACCTTC
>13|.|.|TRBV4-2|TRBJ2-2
CASSLGNSGELFF
TGTGCCAGCAGCCTTGGAAATTCTGGGGAGCTGTTTTTT
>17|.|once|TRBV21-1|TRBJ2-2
CASSKALKGARPGELFF
TGTGCCAGCAGCAAAGCATTGAAGGGGGCGAGGCCCGGGGAGCTGTTTTTT
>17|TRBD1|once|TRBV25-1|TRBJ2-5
CASSEYPPGQRSNEQYF
TGTGCCAGCAGTGAATATCCTCCGGGACAGCGAAGCAATGAGCAGTACTTC
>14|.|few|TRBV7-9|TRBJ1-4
CASSLEFQGEKLFF
TGTGCCAGCAGCTTAGAATTCCAGGGGGAAAAACTGTTTTTT
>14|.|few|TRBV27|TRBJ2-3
CASSLITSTDTQYF
TGTGCCAGCAGTTTAATCACAAGCACAGATACGCAGTATTTT
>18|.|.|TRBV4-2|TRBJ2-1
CASSQGETGDLSYNEQFF
TGTGCCAGCAGCCAAGGTGAAACGGGGGATCTCTCCTACAATGAGCAGTTCTTC
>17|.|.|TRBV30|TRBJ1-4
CAWSNSFPNPTNEKLFF
TGTGCCTGGAGTAACTCCTTCCCGAACCCAACTAATGAAAAACTGTTTTTT
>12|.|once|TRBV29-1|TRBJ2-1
CSVDKPYNEQFF
TGCAGCGTTGACAAACCCTACAATGAGCAGTTCTTC
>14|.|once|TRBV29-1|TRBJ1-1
CSAGTGPSGAEAFF
TGCAGCGCAGGGACCGGGCCTTCAGGAGCTGAAGCTTTCTTT
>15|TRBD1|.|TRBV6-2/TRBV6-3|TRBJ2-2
CAIHPGQGASGELFF
TGTGCCATCCACCCCGGACAGGGGGCGTCCGGGGAGCTGTTTTTT
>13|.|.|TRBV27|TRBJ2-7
CASSLVGRREQYF
TGTGCCAGCAGTTTAGTGGGACGACGGGAGCAGTACTTC
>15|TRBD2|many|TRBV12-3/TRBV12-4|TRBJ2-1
CASSPRTRRDNEQFF
TGTGCCAGCAGTCCGAGGACTAGGAGGGACAATGAGCAGTTCTTC
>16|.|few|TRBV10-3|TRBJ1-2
CAISEQTRAEGDGYTF
TGTGCCATCAGTGAGCAGACTAGGGCAGAAGGGGATGGCTACACCTTC
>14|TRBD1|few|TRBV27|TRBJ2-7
CASSKGQTHYEQYF
TGTGCCAGCAGTAAGGGACAGACACACTACGAGCAGTACTTC
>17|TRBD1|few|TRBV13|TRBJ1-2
CASSIGTGTLAPDGYTF
TGTGCCAGCAGCATCGGGACAGGTACCTTAGCCCCGGATGGCTACACCTTC
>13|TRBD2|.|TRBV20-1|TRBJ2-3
CSAPGSGADTQYF
TGCAGTGCTCCGGGTAGCGGGGCAGATACGCAGTATTTT
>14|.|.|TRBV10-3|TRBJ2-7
CTSSTTHRTYEQYF
TGTACCAGCAGCACGACCCACCGGACCTACGAGCAGTACTTC
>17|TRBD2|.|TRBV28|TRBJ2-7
CASSFPQFTSADDEQYF
TGTGCCAGCAGTTTCCCCCAATTCACTAGCGCGGATGACGAGCAGTACTTC
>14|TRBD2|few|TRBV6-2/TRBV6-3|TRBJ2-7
CASSYRGGVYEQYF
TGTGCCAGCAGTTACCGCGGGGGTGTATACGAGCAGTACTTC
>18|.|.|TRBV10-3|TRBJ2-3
CAISEATRTHRGTDTQYF
TGTGCCATCAGTGAGGCGACGCGAACCCACAGGGGCACAGATACGCAGTATTTT
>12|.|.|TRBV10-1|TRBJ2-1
CASSGALREQFF
TGCGCCAGCAGTGGGGCGCTGAGAGAGCAGTTCTTC
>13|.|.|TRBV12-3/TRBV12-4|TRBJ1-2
CASSLGDGLRYTF
TGTGCCAGCAGTTTAGGGGATGGCTTGCGCTACACCTTC
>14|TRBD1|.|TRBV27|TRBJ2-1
CASSWDSPTGEQFF
TGTGCCAGCAGTTGGGACAGTCCCACTGGGGAGCAGTTCTTC
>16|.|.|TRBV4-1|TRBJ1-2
CASSQDPGGSSYGYTF
TGCGCCAGCAGCCAAGACCCAGGAGGGAGTAGCTATGGCTACACCTTC
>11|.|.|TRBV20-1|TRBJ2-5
CSARGATEQYF
TGCAGTGCTAGAGGCGCTACTGAGCAGTACTTC
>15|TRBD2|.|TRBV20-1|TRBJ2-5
CSASWTSGGLETQYF
TGCAGTGCTAGCTGGACTAGCGGGGGGTTAGAGACCCAGTACTTC
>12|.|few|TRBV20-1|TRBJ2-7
CSLPRGYNEQYF
TGCAGTCTACCTCGGGGTTACAATGAGCAGTACTTC
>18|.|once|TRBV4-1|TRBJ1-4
CASSQDSRDSLNFEKLFF
TGCGCCAGCAGCCAAGATAGCAGAGACAGTCTTAATTTTGAAAAACTGTTTTTT
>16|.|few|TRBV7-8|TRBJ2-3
CASSSPRLPFTDTQYF
TGTGCCAGCAGCTCACCCCGGCTACCTTTTACAGATACGCAGTATTTT
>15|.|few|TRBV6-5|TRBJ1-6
CASRTGPRDNSPLHF
TGTGCCAGCAGGACCGGACCCAGAGATAATTCACCCCTCCACTTT